A selection of T cell receptor beta chains follows, all from one sample in a study of cytomegalovirus exposure and HLA in healthy donors. Repertoires were generated with immunoSEQ multiplex PCR, while TCRdb's copy carries only in-frame clones and drops some. In the table there are roughly 140,000 clones, around 80% of which are singletons. The material sequenced was PBMCs. These receptor sequences come from a man in his forties or fifties in good health and CMV-seropositive. Both conserved end residues are part of each CDR3. D genes are given only for firm matches. The listing skips clone size in some rows; elsewhere it reads once, few, many or a size class.

clone size: NA; D gene: TRBD1; V gene: TRBV14; J gene: TRBJ1-1; CDR3 DNA: TGTGCCAGCAGCCAAGTTTTAGGGGGCACTGGAGCTTTCTTT; CDR3 protein: CASSQVLGGTGAFF
clone size: NA; D gene: TRBD2; V gene: TRBV19; J gene: TRBJ2-3; CDR3 DNA: TGTGCCAGTAGTCAACGGGGAGGGACCACGGATACGCAGTATTTT; CDR3 protein: CASSQRGGTTDTQYF
clone size: NA; D gene: NA; V gene: TRBV7-6; J gene: TRBJ1-5; CDR3 DNA: TGTGCCAGCAGCTTAGAACTCCACCAGCCCCAGCATTTT; CDR3 protein: CASSLELHQPQHF
clone size: NA; D gene: NA; V gene: TRBV7-6; J gene: TRBJ2-3; CDR3 DNA: TGTGCCAGCAGCTTAGTTATAGGGGGACGCACAGATACGCAGTATTTT; CDR3 protein: CASSLVIGGRTDTQYF
clone size: few; D gene: TRBD2; V gene: TRBV28; J gene: TRBJ2-5; CDR3 DNA: TGTGCCAGCAGTTTATCTCCGGGGGGACTAGCGCCCCGGGCCCAGTACTTC; CDR3 protein: CASSLSPGGLAPRAQYF
clone size: NA; D gene: TRBD1; V gene: TRBV14; J gene: TRBJ2-7; CDR3 DNA: TGTGCCAGCAGCCTCAGACCGGGACAGGGGGACTACGAGCAGTACTTC; CDR3 protein: CASSLRPGQGDYEQYF
clone size: NA; D gene: NA; V gene: TRBV5-1; J gene: TRBJ2-2; CDR3 DNA: TGCGCCAGCAGCGCCAGGGGTATTCTTTCGGACGGGGAGCTGTTTTTT; CDR3 protein: CASSARGILSDGELFF
clone size: NA; D gene: NA; V gene: TRBV5-6; J gene: TRBJ1-4; CDR3 DNA: TGTGCCAGCAGCTTGGAGGGCCCAGGGAATGAAAAACTGTTTTTT; CDR3 protein: CASSLEGPGNEKLFF
clone size: once; D gene: TRBD1; V gene: TRBV29-1; J gene: TRBJ2-6; CDR3 DNA: TGCAGCGTTTGGGACAGGGGAAGTTCTGGGGCCAACGTCCTGACTTTC; CDR3 protein: CSVWDRGSSGANVLTF
clone size: NA; D gene: TRBD2; V gene: TRBV30; J gene: TRBJ2-1; CDR3 DNA: TGTGCCTGGAGAGCGGGGGGTTCCTACAATGAGCAGTTCTTC; CDR3 protein: CAWRAGGSYNEQFF
clone size: NA; D gene: NA; V gene: TRBV5-4; J gene: TRBJ1-2; CDR3 DNA: TGTGCCAGCAGTCCCCCGGACACGCTCAACTATGGCTACACCTTC; CDR3 protein: CASSPPDTLNYGYTF
clone size: NA; D gene: NA; V gene: TRBV5-4; J gene: TRBJ1-1; CDR3 DNA: TGTGCCAGCAGCTTCTCGGGACAACTTAGGACTGAAGCTTTCTTT; CDR3 protein: CASSFSGQLRTEAFF
clone size: NA; D gene: TRBD1; V gene: TRBV5-1; J gene: TRBJ2-1; CDR3 DNA: TGCGCCAGCAGCTCCAACAGGGGGAATGAGCAGTTCTTC; CDR3 protein: CASSSNRGNEQFF
clone size: NA; D gene: TRBD1; V gene: TRBV5-1; J gene: TRBJ2-3; CDR3 DNA: TGCGCCAGCAGCTTAACCGGGACAGGGACTGATACGCAGTATTTT; CDR3 protein: CASSLTGTGTDTQYF
clone size: NA; D gene: TRBD1; V gene: TRBV29-1; J gene: TRBJ2-7; CDR3 DNA: TGCAGCGTTGGGGGACAGTTCGAGCAGTACTTC; CDR3 protein: CSVGGQFEQYF
clone size: few; D gene: NA; V gene: TRBV19; J gene: TRBJ1-5; CDR3 DNA: TGTGCCAGTAGTATTGGGCAGCTCAATCAGCCCCAGCATTTT; CDR3 protein: CASSIGQLNQPQHF
clone size: few; D gene: NA; V gene: TRBV21-1; J gene: TRBJ1-2; CDR3 DNA: TGTGCCAGCAGCAAAGGTGCCAGTCTGACAGAGTCGGGCGGCTACACCTTC; CDR3 protein: CASSKGASLTESGGYTF
clone size: few; D gene: TRBD2; V gene: TRBV4-3; J gene: TRBJ2-2; CDR3 DNA: TGCGCCAGCAGCCAAGATCCAGCGGGAGCTTCCGGGGAGCTGTTTTTT; CDR3 protein: CASSQDPAGASGELFF
clone size: NA; D gene: NA; V gene: TRBV6-5; J gene: TRBJ1-2; CDR3 DNA: TGTGCCAGCAGTTACCCCGGGACAAAAGCGTTTGGCTACACCTTC; CDR3 protein: CASSYPGTKAFGYTF
clone size: NA; D gene: NA; V gene: TRBV28; J gene: TRBJ1-6; CDR3 DNA: TGTGCCAGCAGTCCCACAGGGCCGCCCCTCCACTTT; CDR3 protein: CASSPTGPPLHF
clone size: NA; D gene: NA; V gene: TRBV10-3; J gene: TRBJ2-1; CDR3 DNA: TGTGCCATCAGATCTGACTCAACCAATGAGCAGTTCTTC; CDR3 protein: CAIRSDSTNEQFF
clone size: NA; D gene: TRBD1; V gene: TRBV6-5; J gene: TRBJ1-6; CDR3 DNA: TGTGCCAGCAGTCCGGGACAGAAAAATTCACCCCTCCACTTT; CDR3 protein: CASSPGQKNSPLHF
clone size: NA; D gene: NA; V gene: TRBV28; J gene: TRBJ2-7; CDR3 DNA: TGTGCCAGCAGTCCCCATCCGATCCTATCGGGCGAGCAGTACTTC; CDR3 protein: CASSPHPILSGEQYF
clone size: NA; D gene: NA; V gene: TRBV5-5; J gene: TRBJ1-3; CDR3 DNA: TGTGCCAGCAGCTTGAGAGCGGCTGACAACTCTGGAAACACCATATATTTT; CDR3 protein: CASSLRAADNSGNTIYF
clone size: few; D gene: NA; V gene: TRBV4-1; J gene: TRBJ1-2; CDR3 DNA: TGCGCCAGCAGCCAAGATGCGGCAAGGACACGGAACCTCTATGGCTACACCTTC; CDR3 protein: CASSQDAARTRNLYGYTF
clone size: NA; D gene: TRBD1; V gene: TRBV19; J gene: TRBJ1-1; CDR3 DNA: TGTGCCAGTATTTATGCAGGGGGGAACACTGAAGCTTTCTTT; CDR3 protein: CASIYAGGNTEAFF
clone size: NA; D gene: NA; V gene: TRBV7-2; J gene: TRBJ2-3; CDR3 DNA: TGTGCCAGCAGCTTAGACGAGGTAGCCGACACGCAGTATTTT; CDR3 protein: CASSLDEVADTQYF
clone size: NA; D gene: TRBD1; V gene: TRBV6-6; J gene: TRBJ2-7; CDR3 DNA: TGTGCCAGCACCCCGGGACAGGGCTACGAGCAGTACTTC; CDR3 protein: CASTPGQGYEQYF
clone size: NA; D gene: NA; V gene: TRBV28; J gene: TRBJ2-6; CDR3 DNA: TGTGCCACGCGGACAGCCGGGGCCAACGTCCTGACTTTC; CDR3 protein: CATRTAGANVLTF
clone size: NA; D gene: NA; V gene: TRBV5-6; J gene: TRBJ1-4; CDR3 DNA: TGTGCCAGCAGCTTGAGACAACCCCTTGAAAAACTGTTTTTT; CDR3 protein: CASSLRQPLEKLFF
clone size: NA; D gene: NA; V gene: TRBV9; J gene: TRBJ2-3; CDR3 DNA: TGTGCCAGCAGCGCCGGGGGGCTTCCCGGGGGAGATACGCAGTATTTT; CDR3 protein: CASSAGGLPGGDTQYF
clone size: few; D gene: NA; V gene: TRBV7-7; J gene: TRBJ2-1; CDR3 DNA: TGTGCTAGCAGCCCGGGGGGGACAGGGCAGAATGAGCAGTTCTTC; CDR3 protein: CASSPGGTGQNEQFF
clone size: NA; D gene: TRBD1; V gene: TRBV5-1; J gene: TRBJ2-7; CDR3 DNA: TGCGCCAGCAGCTTCCACGTCACGGGACAGGGCCTGAAGGAGCAGTACTTC; CDR3 protein: CASSFHVTGQGLKEQYF
clone size: NA; D gene: NA; V gene: TRBV6-5; J gene: TRBJ1-2; CDR3 DNA: TGTGCCAGCAGTTCCCGCGGGGACGGTTACACCTTC; CDR3 protein: CASSSRGDGYTF
clone size: NA; D gene: NA; V gene: TRBV4-3; J gene: TRBJ2-4; CDR3 DNA: TGCGCCAGCAGCCAAGATTACCTAGCTTCAAACATTCAGTACTTC; CDR3 protein: CASSQDYLASNIQYF
clone size: NA; D gene: TRBD2; V gene: TRBV5-1; J gene: TRBJ2-3; CDR3 DNA: TGCGCCAGCAGCCTCCACTCCGGGACTAGCGGAGAGCGGGATACGCAGTATTTT; CDR3 protein: CASSLHSGTSGERDTQYF
clone size: NA; D gene: TRBD1; V gene: TRBV9; J gene: TRBJ2-7; CDR3 DNA: TGTGCCAGCAGTAAGGACAGGGATGAGCAGTACTTC; CDR3 protein: CASSKDRDEQYF
clone size: NA; D gene: NA; V gene: TRBV9; J gene: TRBJ1-3; CDR3 DNA: TGTGCCAGCAGCCTCTCTTTTGGAAACACCATATATTTT; CDR3 protein: CASSLSFGNTIYF
clone size: NA; D gene: TRBD2; V gene: TRBV29-1; J gene: TRBJ2-1; CDR3 DNA: TGCAGCGTTCCAAAGCGGGGGGGTTACAATGAGCAGTTCTTC; CDR3 protein: CSVPKRGGYNEQFF
clone size: NA; D gene: NA; V gene: TRBV7-8; J gene: TRBJ2-7; CDR3 DNA: TGTGCCAGCAGCTTAGCTCAGAGAGCGGTCACTGGCAACGAGCAGTACTTC; CDR3 protein: CASSLAQRAVTGNEQYF
clone size: NA; D gene: TRBD1; V gene: TRBV6-6; J gene: TRBJ2-7; CDR3 DNA: TGTGCCAGCAGTTACTCAGACAGGGGGTCCTACGAGCAGTACTTC; CDR3 protein: CASSYSDRGSYEQYF
clone size: NA; D gene: NA; V gene: TRBV28; J gene: TRBJ2-3; CDR3 DNA: TGTGCCAGCAGTACGATACAGGGACACACAGATACGCAGTATTTT; CDR3 protein: CASSTIQGHTDTQYF
clone size: NA; D gene: NA; V gene: TRBV11-2; J gene: TRBJ1-2; CDR3 DNA: TGTGCCAGCAGCTCTAACAGGGAAAGGGATGGCTACACCTTC; CDR3 protein: CASSSNRERDGYTF
clone size: NA; D gene: TRBD1; V gene: TRBV7-2; J gene: TRBJ1-1; CDR3 DNA: TGTGCCAGCAGCTGGGACAGCACTGAAGCTTTCTTT; CDR3 protein: CASSWDSTEAFF
clone size: NA; D gene: NA; V gene: TRBV15; J gene: TRBJ2-7; CDR3 DNA: TGTGCCACCAGCATTCCCCTAGACGAGCAGTACTTC; CDR3 protein: CATSIPLDEQYF
clone size: NA; D gene: NA; V gene: TRBV5-4; J gene: TRBJ1-1; CDR3 DNA: TGTGCCAGCAGCAGATTTACAGGGAACACTGAAGCTTTCTTT; CDR3 protein: CASSRFTGNTEAFF
clone size: NA; D gene: NA; V gene: TRBV7-9; J gene: TRBJ2-7; CDR3 DNA: TGTGCCAGCAGCTTAACGGTCGAGCAGTACTTC; CDR3 protein: CASSLTVEQYF
clone size: NA; D gene: NA; V gene: TRBV10-3; J gene: TRBJ1-3; CDR3 DNA: TGTGCCATCAAGCAGGGGTCGGAGGCTGGAAACACCATATATTTT; CDR3 protein: CAIKQGSEAGNTIYF
clone size: NA; D gene: TRBD2; V gene: TRBV5-5; J gene: TRBJ2-7; CDR3 DNA: TGTGCCAGCAGCAGGACTAGCGGGAGATACGAGCAGTACTTC; CDR3 protein: CASSRTSGRYEQYF
clone size: NA; D gene: TRBD1; V gene: TRBV6-1; J gene: TRBJ2-7; CDR3 DNA: TGTGCCAGCAGTGAACCGGGACAGCTCTCCTACGAGCAGTACTTC; CDR3 protein: CASSEPGQLSYEQYF
clone size: once; D gene: NA; V gene: TRBV6-6; J gene: TRBJ1-6; CDR3 DNA: TGTGCCAGCGGGGACTTCATTAATTCACCCCTCCACTTT; CDR3 protein: CASGDFINSPLHF
clone size: NA; D gene: TRBD2; V gene: TRBV15; J gene: TRBJ2-1; CDR3 DNA: TGTGCCACCAGCAGACCCTCCAGACCGGGACTAGCGGGGAATGAGCAGTTCTTC; CDR3 protein: CATSRPSRPGLAGNEQFF
clone size: few; D gene: TRBD2; V gene: TRBV9; J gene: TRBJ2-7; CDR3 DNA: TGTGCCAGCAGCGGGGGGACTAGCCACGAGCAGTACTTC; CDR3 protein: CASSGGTSHEQYF
clone size: few; D gene: TRBD2; V gene: TRBV10-3; J gene: TRBJ2-2; CDR3 DNA: TGTGCCATCAGTGCGGGACTAGCGGGAGCGAACACCGGGGAGCTGTTTTTT; CDR3 protein: CAISAGLAGANTGELFF
clone size: NA; D gene: TRBD1; V gene: TRBV7-9; J gene: TRBJ1-1; CDR3 DNA: TGTGCCAGCAGCTCTTACAGGGGAACTGAAGCTTTCTTT; CDR3 protein: CASSSYRGTEAFF
clone size: NA; D gene: TRBD1; V gene: TRBV2; J gene: TRBJ2-3; CDR3 DNA: TGTGCCAGCAGTTACACAGGGGGCAGTTTTGCAGATACGCAGTATTTT; CDR3 protein: CASSYTGGSFADTQYF